This T cell receptor beta chain was sequenced during a study of CD8+CD57+ T cells in acquired aplastic anemia. Background on the study: Across the sorted CD4+ and CD8+ cells, DNA amounts averaged roughly 3 ug.

The CDR3 is 14 residues long. V was pared by 6 bases and J by 4 bases, with 15 bases between. For sequencing, patients were chosen who had shown expansion of CD8+CD57+ cells by flow cytometry. The enrolled patients all had severe acquired aplastic anemia. Untreated patients provided the blood samples, with no therapy given before sampling. Worth noting for this clonotype: Antigen: not known.

Notes on the study in general: Roughly 31 CD8+ CDR3 sequences occurred in both the patients and the controls.

Genomic DNA acted as the template from which TCR beta VDJ combination and CDR3 sequence profiling were carried out. TCRdb passed the reads through MiXCR, listing each CDR3 protein once. There are hundreds of thousands of distinct CDR3 sequences in the sample; 45% to 65% occur only once, and around 1.3% lies in the top ten. The source of this sequence is a human donor with aplastic anemia. Specimen: sorted CD4+, CD8+, or CD8+CD57+ T cells (not recorded which) from PBMCs. V gene TRBV12-3 or TRBV12-4 combines with J gene TRBJ2-5; D is unclear. This CDR3 reads CASRNSVGRETQYF. The CDR3 DNA follows: TGTGCCAGCAGAAACTCAGTGGGCCGAGAGACCCAGTACTTC.